The present TCR beta chain was sequenced within a study of blood T cell repertoires in COVID-19 (dated by TCRdb to the early 2020s). Concerning the study at large: Samples from collaborators originated in the United States, Italy and Spain and spanned both the acute and convalescent phases of COVID-19. The samples were drawn from two sources: the first 160 participants of the ongoing ImmuneRACE study, and some 1,300 subjects contributed by 6 global collaborators. Sample metadata almost always included a de-identified subject ID, COVID-19 status, age in years and sex. A freely available public database, intended as a resource for researchers studying the immune response to SARS-CoV-2, is where the repertoires were released. The prospective study material was composed of cDNA or gDNA derived from T cells, B-cell-depleted T cells, or PBMCs. The dataset comprised deeply sampled blood TCRbeta repertoires from subjects exposed to, actively infected with, or recovered from COVID-19. HLA class I and class II types, where available, came from metadata supplied by the sample provider rather than from assay-based typing. Paper-wide results and their limitations: The amount of clinical and demographic metadata varied by source and participant and was provided uncurated.

The immunoSEQ Assay, a bias-controlled multiplex PCR, was used to amplify TCRbeta CDR3 regions from genomic DNA. For the original study's pipeline: Within the assay, amplification of reference gene primers was used to estimate how many nucleated cells each sample contained. Sequence reads were collapsed and filtered to measure the absolute abundance of every unique TCRbeta CDR3 rearrangement. For each sample, productive Simpson clonality was calculated as the square root of Simpson's diversity index across productive rearrangements. Entries here come from immuneACCESS through TCRdb and include only in-frame sequences with V and J called. Some clones fail to appear in such tables; in the studies checked, an unresolved V gene covers under half of the shortfall, and the cause of the remainder is unknown. V, J and clone size are taken as reported in that table, and D and trimming were inferred from the DNA itself. This sample comprises about 14,000 clones, 83% of them detected only once. The top ten clones comprise more than 15% of the sample.

The cysteine opens and the phenylalanine closes a CDR3 of 14 amino acids. The kept DNA is CDR3 alone, 42 bases in frame from the first base. Based on the germline V gene, the CDR1 and CDR2 sequences are SGHRS and YFSETQ. Between the V and J ends, shortened by 4 bases and 2 bases respectively, the junction contains 12 bases. The collaborating institutions used their own protocols to collect whole blood in K2EDTA tubes. Collaborator samples were shipped for TCRbeta analysis as frozen whole blood, isolated PBMCs, or DNA extracted from either sample type. About this clone itself: Its antigen has not been determined. Base qualities were left out, and no much larger clone turns up one base away.

This chain joins TRBV5-1 to TRBJ1-2, with the D gene not clear enough to name. This sequence originates from a middle-aged man with active or convalescent COVID-19. The sequenced material came from peripheral blood. CDR3 reads: CASSPGDANYGYTF. The nucleotide sequence is TGCGCCAGCAGCCCGGGAGATGCCAACTATGGCTACACCTTC.